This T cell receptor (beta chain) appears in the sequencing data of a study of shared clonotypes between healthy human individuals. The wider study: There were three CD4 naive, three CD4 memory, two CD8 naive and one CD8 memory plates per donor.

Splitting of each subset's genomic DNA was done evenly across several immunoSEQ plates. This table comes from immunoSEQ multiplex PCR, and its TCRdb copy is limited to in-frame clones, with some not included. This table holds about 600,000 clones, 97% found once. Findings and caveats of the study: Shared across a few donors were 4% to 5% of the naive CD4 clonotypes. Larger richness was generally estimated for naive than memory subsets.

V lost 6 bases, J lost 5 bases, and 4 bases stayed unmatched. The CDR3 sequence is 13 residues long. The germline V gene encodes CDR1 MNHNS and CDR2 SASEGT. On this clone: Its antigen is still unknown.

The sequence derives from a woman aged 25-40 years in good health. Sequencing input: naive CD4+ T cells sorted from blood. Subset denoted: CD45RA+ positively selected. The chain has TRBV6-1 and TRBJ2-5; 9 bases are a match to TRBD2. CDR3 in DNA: TGTGCCAGCAGGCTAGCGGGACACGAGACCCAGTACTTC. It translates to CASRLAGHETQYF.